A single sample is the source of the 28 T cell receptor beta chains below, sequenced in a study of response to subunit inactivated influenza vaccine. Using its own MiXCR run on the RT-PCR reads, TCRdb lists one record per CDR3 protein. In the table there are about 500,000 distinct CDR3 sequences, more than 15% of which are singletons. The sample in question was CD4+ T cells sorted from PBMCs, obtained around 25 months after vaccination. The receptors derive from a man in his fifties or sixties who received an inactivated influenza vaccine.

The chain has TRBV7-2 and TRBJ2-3, with TRBD1 identical over 7 bases. The CDR3 loop spans 11 amino acids. CDR1 is SGHTA, CDR2 FQGNSA, per germline. V lost 1 base to trimming and J lost 14 bases; unmatched junction nucleotides: 3. The CDR3 here is CASSLEQGWYF. For the CDR3, the DNA is TGTGCCAGCAGCTTAGAACAGGGGTGGTATTTT.

This sequence joins TRBV5-1 and TRBJ2-1; TRBD2 agrees at 12 bases. This CDR3 is built from 15 residues. Germline V gene data show CDR1 as SGHRS and CDR2 as YFSETQ. V lost 9 bases, J lost 6 bases, and 10 bases stayed unmatched. The CDR3 reads CATTLTSGGFNEQFF. The CDR3, as DNA: TGCGCCACCACCCTTACTAGCGGGGGGTTCAATGAGCAGTTCTTC.

This clonotype was seen only a few times. The chain combines TRBV6-2 or TRBV6-3 with TRBJ1-2; no reliable D call. This CDR3 is built from 13 residues. The germline gives CDR1 MNHEY, CDR2 SVGEGT. Trimming took off 0 bases at V and 7 bases at J, with 9 bases between the two ends. The CDR3 is CASSYSTGSGYTF. DNA of the CDR3: TGTGCCAGCAGTTACTCTACGGGTTCTGGCTACACCTTC.

This clonotype was counted a few times. The rearrangement links TRBV10-1 to TRBJ1-6; maybe TRBD1 (5 bases). CDR1 and CDR2 (germline): WNHNN, SYGVQD (reference sequence). The CDR3 is 15 residues long. Trimming took 2 bases from V and 6 from J, leaving 11 bases between them. In nucleotides, the CDR3 is TGCGCCAGCAGTGAGAAACGACAGCCTAATTCACCCCTCCACTTT. Its protein is CASSEKRQPNSPLHF.

This clonotype was seen at least ten times. This chain links TRBV10-3 with TRBJ2-3; 9 bases map to TRBD2. There are 13 residues in the CDR3. Unmatched junction bases numbered 8, after V lost 10 bases and J lost 6 bases. Germline V gene data show CDR1 as ENHRY and CDR2 as SYGVKD. In nucleotides, the CDR3 is TGTGCCAGCGCCGGGACTAGCAGTGATACGCAGTATTTT. It specifies CASAGTSSDTQYF.

V is TRBV28 and J is TRBJ2-2; tentative D call: TRBD1 (6 bases). The CDR3 is 14 amino acids. Trimming stripped 8 bases from V and 4 bases from J, with 14 bases between. CDR1 and CDR2 (germline): MDHEN, SYDVKM. The CDR3, as DNA: TGTGCCAGCGAACGACAGGTTAGCACCGGGGAGCTGTTTTTT. Translating it yields CASERQVSTGELFF.

Points on this clonotype: The germline gene is not matched at one end of the junction; a read error may be the cause. CDR3 nucleotide sequence: TGCGCCAGCAGCCGAACCTCAGTCGAAGTTTTCTTT. Translated: CASSRTSVEVFF. The rearrangement joins TRBV5-1 to TRBJ1-1; D is ambiguous. CDR3 length: 12 residues. Germline V CDR1 and CDR2: SGHRS, YFSETQ.

This sequence joins TRBV7-2 and TRBJ2-1, with 8 bases fitting TRBD1. V lost 5 bases and J lost 9; bases outside the gene matches: 9. The length of the CDR3 is 14 residues. CDR1 is SGHTA and CDR2 is FQGNSA in the germline V gene. The CDR3 loop reads CASSPWTGNSEQFF. The CDR3 DNA sequence: TGTGCCAGCAGCCCCTGGACAGGGAATTCTGAGCAGTTCTTC. Full variable domain (rest looked up from reference TRBV7-2 and TRBJ2-1): GAGVSQSPSNKVTEKGKDVELRCDPISGHTALYWYRQSLGQGLEFLIYFQGNSAPDKSGLPSDRFSAERTGGSVSTLTIQRTQQEDSAVYLCASSPWTGNSEQFFGPGTRLTVL.

This clonotype was detected ten times or more. The chain employs TRBV10-3 and TRBJ1-1, with 9 bases aligning to TRBD1. The CDR3 is 13 amino acids. Germline CDR1 and CDR2: ENHRY and SYGVKD. CDR3 sequence (DNA): TGTGCTAACAAGGGACAGGGGAACACTGAAGCTTTCTTT. Translation: CANKGQGNTEAFF.

The rearrangement joins TRBV6-1 to TRBJ2-2; D is ambiguous. V was clipped by 7 bases and J by 7 bases, with 13 bases between them. The CDR3 is 13 residues long. Germline V gives CDR1 MNHNS, CDR2 SASEGT. The CDR3 spells CASIPQADGELFF. For the CDR3, the DNA is TGTGCCAGCATCCCTCAGGCTGACGGGGAGCTGTTTTTT.

The CDR3 region is CASSLRGGAEEQYF. DNA of the CDR3: TGTGCCAGCAGTTTGCGAGGGGGCGCGGAGGAGCAGTACTTC. The gene calls are TRBV28 and TRBJ2-7, with 7 bases lining up with TRBD1. The junction had 9 bases not matched to a gene; V was cut back by 3 bases and J by 7 bases. Germline V gene sequence: CDR1 MDHEN, CDR2 SYDVKM. The CDR3 consists of 14 residues. Supplemented by reference TRBV28 and TRBJ2-7, the full variable domain reads DVKVTQSSRYLVKRTGEKVFLECVQDMDHENMFWYRQDPGLGLRLIYFSYDVKMKEKGDIPEGYSVSREKKERFSLILESASTNQTSMYLCASSLRGGAEEQYFGPGTRLTVT.

This clonotype was detected only a few times. The chain joins TRBV6-1 to TRBJ2-3, with TRBD2 matching 8 bases. CDR3 length equals 16 residues. The germline V gene has CDR1 MNHNS and CDR2 SASEGT. The J segment lost 1 base and the V segment lost 5 bases, leaving 8 bases of the junction unmatched. The CDR3 here is CASSIAGSGGTDTQYF. The CDR3 coding sequence is TGTGCCAGCAGTATCGCCGGTAGCGGGGGCACAGATACGCAGTATTTT.

This chain joins TRBV6-1 and TRBJ2-1, with D uncertain. The ends were cut back, 4 bases at V and 10 bases at J, with 8 bases in the middle. This CDR3 is built from 11 residues. Germline V gives CDR1 MNHNS, CDR2 SASEGT. CDR3 loop: CASSVEREQFF. In DNA form, the CDR3 reads TGTGCCAGCAGTGTAGAGCGAGAGCAGTTCTTC.

This clonotype was seen many times. The J gene is TRBJ1-1, the V gene TRBV20-1; tentative D call: TRBD1 (6 bases). The CDR3 contains 12 residues. V was cut by 4 bases and J by 5 bases, with 11 bases left in between. Germline V gene data show CDR1 as DFQATT and CDR2 as SNEGSKA (reference sequence). The CDR3 sequence: CSATNTGTEAFF. The CDR3 DNA reads as TGCAGTGCTACCAACACAGGGACTGAAGCTTTCTTT.

The chain carries TRBV6-5 and TRBJ2-3, with D possibly being TRBD1 (6 bases). This CDR3 is built from 15 residues. V gave up 2 bases and J gave up 4 bases, with 13 bases separating them. Germline V CDR1 and CDR2: MNHEY, SVGAGI. This CDR3 reads CASSYRWTEADTQYF. CDR3 coding DNA: TGTGCCAGCAGTTACAGGTGGACAGAAGCAGATACGCAGTATTTT.

This clonotype was found a few times. The J gene is TRBJ2-2, the V gene TRBV4-3; no clear D gene. V lost 0 bases, J lost 4 bases, and 21 bases lay in between. The germline gives CDR1 LGHNA, CDR2 YSLEER. The CDR3 is 19 amino acids. CDR3 amino acids: CASSQDLFLSRLITGELFF. CDR3 sequence (DNA): TGCGCCAGCAGCCAAGATTTGTTCTTGAGTCGGCTGATCACCGGGGAGCTGTTTTTT.

The chain is built from TRBV6-1 and TRBJ1-1; a possible D gene is TRBD1 (5 bases). V was pared by 6 bases and J by 5 bases, with 13 bases between. Germline assignment: CDR1 MNHNS and CDR2 SASEGT. CDR3 length: 13 amino acids. The CDR3 DNA reads as TGTGCCAGCAGGCCAGGGTGGGTAACTGAAGCTTTCTTT. Protein: CASRPGWVTEAFF.

This clonotype has more than one count but fewer than ten. The V and J genes are TRBV7-8 and TRBJ2-1, with D possibly TRBD2 on 6 matching bases. The germline V and J ends were trimmed by 5 bases and 9 bases, with 17 bases remaining between them. Per the germline V gene, CDR1 is SGHVS and CDR2 is FQNEAQ. CDR3 length equals 14 residues. CDR3 in amino acids: CASSPAGSLGEQFF. In DNA, the CDR3 is TGTGCCAGCAGCCCGGCCGGGAGTTTGGGTGAGCAGTTCTTC.

The chain joins TRBV4-2 to TRBJ1-2, with D unresolved. The CDR3 is 15 residues long. Germline assignment: CDR1 LGHNA and CDR2 YNFKEQ. The V gene lost 0 bases and the J gene lost 4 bases, with 12 bases spanning the gap. Written as DNA, the CDR3 is TGTGCCAGCAGCCAAGATTCCGCAGGACTCTATGGCTACACCTTC. Amino acids: CASSQDSAGLYGYTF.

The J gene is TRBJ2-7, the V gene TRBV12-3 or TRBV12-4; no clear D. Trimming removed 6 bases at V and 2 bases at J, with 8 bases between. The CDR3 spans 12 residues. The CDR3 nucleotides read TGTGCCAGCAGGAACAGCCCCTACGAGCAGTACTTC. Amino acid sequence: CASRNSPYEQYF.

The chain links TRBV5-1 to TRBJ2-3; 7 bases are a match to TRBD2. CDR1 and CDR2 from the germline V gene are SGHRS and YFSETQ. J lost 3 bases, V lost 7 bases, and 8 bases had no gene match. The CDR3 loop spans 14 amino acids. CDR3 protein: CASGRGENTDTQYF. The CDR3 DNA sequence: TGCGCCAGCGGTCGGGGGGAGAATACAGATACGCAGTATTTT. Supplemented by reference TRBV5-1 and TRBJ2-3, the full variable domain reads KAGVTQTPRYLIKTRGQQVTLSCSPISGHRSVSWYQQTPGQGLQFLFEYFSETQRNKGNFPGRFSGRQFSNSRSEMNVSTLELGDSALYLCASGRGENTDTQYFGPGTRLTVL.

The chain couples TRBV29-1 to TRBJ2-1; TRBD2 aligns across 7 bases. Germline CDR1 and CDR2: SQVTM and ANQGSEA. The CDR3 covers 13 residues. The J segment lost 6 bases and the V segment lost 3 bases, leaving 5 bases of the junction unmatched. The CDR3 here is CSVDRGEGNEQFF. CDR3 DNA sequence: TGCAGCGTTGACCGGGGGGAGGGCAATGAGCAGTTCTTC.

This clonotype was detected only a few times. The chain combines TRBV5-5 with TRBJ2-1; D remains unclear. The CDR3 is 13 residues long. Germline CDR1 is SGHKS and CDR2 is YYEKEE (reference sequence). The V gene lost 4 bases and the J gene lost 6 bases, with 11 bases spanning the gap. This CDR3 reads CASSIGSINEQFF. The CDR3 DNA is TGTGCCAGCAGCATAGGGTCTATCAATGAGCAGTTCTTC.

This clonotype was counted ten times or more. The J gene is TRBJ2-5, the V gene TRBV9; 8 positions match TRBD2. Germline V gene sequence: CDR1 SGDLS, CDR2 YYNGEE. J was trimmed by 4 bases and V by 6 bases; bases with no gene match: 11. This CDR3 comprises 15 residues. The CDR3 reads CASNKRSGRGETQYF. In DNA form, the CDR3 reads TGTGCCAGCAACAAAAGGAGCGGGAGAGGAGAGACCCAGTACTTC.

The chain has TRBV20-1 and TRBJ2-5; D is possibly TRBD1 (5 bases). This CDR3 has 14 residues. V was pared by 6 bases and J by 2 bases, with 16 bases between. Germline V CDR1 and CDR2: DFQATT, SNEGSKA (reference sequence). The CDR3 protein is CSAPPWAGQETQYF. The CDR3 DNA sequence: TGCAGTGCCCCGCCCTGGGCAGGGCAAGAGACCCAGTACTTC.

The chain has TRBV11-2 and TRBJ2-1; no clear D gene. This CDR3 contains 16 residues. The V gene's germline CDR1 is SGHAT and CDR2 FQNNGV. V was shortened by 5 bases and J by 6 bases, with 20 bases between the two germline ends. CDR3 nucleotides: TGTGCCAGCAGCCTATCATCCGGCCTTAGGGTCAATGAGCAGTTCTTC. Translating it yields CASSLSSGLRVNEQFF.

This clonotype was observed at least ten times. The CDR3 nucleotides read TGTGCCAGCAGCTCCCCTGGACAGGGGCCCTCACCCCTCCACTTT. It codes for CASSSPGQGPSPLHF. The chain carries TRBV11-2 and TRBJ1-6, with 9 nucleotides matching TRBD1. The V gene end was trimmed by 4 bases and the J gene end by 10 bases; junction bases not matched to a gene: 8. CDR3 length: 15 residues. CDR1 SGHAT and CDR2 FQNNGV come from the germline V gene. The whole variable domain, filled in from reference TRBV11-2 and TRBJ1-6, reads EAGVAQSPRYKIIEKRQSVAFWCNPISGHATLYWYQQILGQGPKLLIQFQNNGVVDDSQLPKDRFSAERLKGVDSTLKIQPAKLEDSAVYLCASSSPGQGPSPLHFGNGTRLTVT.

The gene calls are TRBV10-3 and TRBJ2-2; 9 bases map to TRBD1. CDR1 and CDR2 (germline): ENHRY, SYGVKD. The CDR3 has 14 residues. With V trimmed by 9 bases and J by 3 bases, 5 bases remained unmatched. The CDR3 reads CAISDRGDTGELFF. CDR3 in DNA: TGTGCCATTTCGGACAGGGGCGACACCGGGGAGCTGTTTTTT.